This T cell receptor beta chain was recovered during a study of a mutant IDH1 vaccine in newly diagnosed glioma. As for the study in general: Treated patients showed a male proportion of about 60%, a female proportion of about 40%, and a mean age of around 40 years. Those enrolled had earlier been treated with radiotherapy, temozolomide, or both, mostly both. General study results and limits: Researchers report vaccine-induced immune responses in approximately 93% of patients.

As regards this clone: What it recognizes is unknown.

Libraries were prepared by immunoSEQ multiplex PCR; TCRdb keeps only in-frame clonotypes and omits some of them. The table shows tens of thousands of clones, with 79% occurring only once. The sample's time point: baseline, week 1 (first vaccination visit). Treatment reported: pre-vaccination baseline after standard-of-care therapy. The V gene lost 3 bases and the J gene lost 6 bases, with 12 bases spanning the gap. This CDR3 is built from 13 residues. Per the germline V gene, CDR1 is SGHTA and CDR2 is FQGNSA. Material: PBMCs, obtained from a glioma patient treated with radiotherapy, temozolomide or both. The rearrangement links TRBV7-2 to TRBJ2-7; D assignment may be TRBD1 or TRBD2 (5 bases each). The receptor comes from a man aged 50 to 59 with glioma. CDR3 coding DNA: TGTGCCAGCAGCTTTGGGGACGTCGGCGAGCAGTACTTC. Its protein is CASSFGDVGEQYF. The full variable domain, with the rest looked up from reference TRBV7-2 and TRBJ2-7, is GAGVSQSPSNKVTEKGKDVELRCDPISGHTALYWYRQSLGQGLEFLIYFQGNSAPDKSGLPSDRFSAERTGGSVSTLTIQRTQQEDSAVYLCASSFGDVGEQYFGPGTRLTVT.